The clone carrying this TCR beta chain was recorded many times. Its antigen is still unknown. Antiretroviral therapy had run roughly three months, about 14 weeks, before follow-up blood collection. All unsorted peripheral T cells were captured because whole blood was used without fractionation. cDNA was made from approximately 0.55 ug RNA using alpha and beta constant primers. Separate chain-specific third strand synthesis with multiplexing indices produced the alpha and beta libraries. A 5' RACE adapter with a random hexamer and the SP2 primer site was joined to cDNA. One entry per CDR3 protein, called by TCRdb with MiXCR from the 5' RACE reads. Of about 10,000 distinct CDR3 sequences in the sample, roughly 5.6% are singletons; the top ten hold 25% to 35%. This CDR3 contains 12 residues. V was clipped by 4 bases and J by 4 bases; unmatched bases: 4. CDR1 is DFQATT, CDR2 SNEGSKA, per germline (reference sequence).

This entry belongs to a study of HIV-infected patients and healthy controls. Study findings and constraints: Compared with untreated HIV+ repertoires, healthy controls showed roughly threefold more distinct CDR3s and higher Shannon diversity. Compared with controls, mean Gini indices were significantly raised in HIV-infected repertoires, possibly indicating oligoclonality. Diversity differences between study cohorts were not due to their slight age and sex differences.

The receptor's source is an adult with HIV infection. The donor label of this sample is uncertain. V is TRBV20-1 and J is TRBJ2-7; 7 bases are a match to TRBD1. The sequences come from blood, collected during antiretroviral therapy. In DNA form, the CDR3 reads TGCAGTGCTACAGGGACAGATTACGAGCAGTACTTC. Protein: CSATGTDYEQYF.